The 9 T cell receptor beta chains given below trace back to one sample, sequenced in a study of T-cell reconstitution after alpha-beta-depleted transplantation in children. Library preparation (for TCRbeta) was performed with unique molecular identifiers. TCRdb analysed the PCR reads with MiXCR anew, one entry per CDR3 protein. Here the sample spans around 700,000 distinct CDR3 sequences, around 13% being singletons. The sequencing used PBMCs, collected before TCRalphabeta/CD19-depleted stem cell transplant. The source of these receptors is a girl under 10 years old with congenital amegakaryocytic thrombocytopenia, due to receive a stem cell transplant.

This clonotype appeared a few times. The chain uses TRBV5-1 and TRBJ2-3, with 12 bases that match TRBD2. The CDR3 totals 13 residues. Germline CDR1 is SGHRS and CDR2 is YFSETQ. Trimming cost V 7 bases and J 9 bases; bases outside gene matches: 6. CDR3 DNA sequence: TGCGCCAGCTTACTAGCGGGAGGAGGCACGCAGTATTTT. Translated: CASLLAGGGTQYF.

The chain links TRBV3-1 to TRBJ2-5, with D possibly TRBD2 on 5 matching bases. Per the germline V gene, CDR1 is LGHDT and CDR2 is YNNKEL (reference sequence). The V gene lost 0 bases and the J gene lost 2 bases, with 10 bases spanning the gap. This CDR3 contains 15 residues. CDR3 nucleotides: TGTGCCAGCAGCCAAGATCCGGGAAAACAAGAGACCCAGTACTTC. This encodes CASSQDPGKQETQYF.

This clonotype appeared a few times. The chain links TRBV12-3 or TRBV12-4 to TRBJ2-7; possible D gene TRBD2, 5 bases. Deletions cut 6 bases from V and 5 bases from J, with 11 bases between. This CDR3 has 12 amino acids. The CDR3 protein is CASRRTRDEQYF. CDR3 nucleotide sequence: TGTGCCAGCAGACGCACTAGAGACGAGCAGTACTTC.

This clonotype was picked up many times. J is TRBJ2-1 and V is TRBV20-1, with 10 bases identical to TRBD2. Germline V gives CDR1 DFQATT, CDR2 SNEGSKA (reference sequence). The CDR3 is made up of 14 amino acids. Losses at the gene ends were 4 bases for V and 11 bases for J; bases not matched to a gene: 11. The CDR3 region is CSATGLAAITKQFF. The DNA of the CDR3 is TGCAGTGCTACTGGACTAGCGGCCATAACCAAGCAGTTCTTC.

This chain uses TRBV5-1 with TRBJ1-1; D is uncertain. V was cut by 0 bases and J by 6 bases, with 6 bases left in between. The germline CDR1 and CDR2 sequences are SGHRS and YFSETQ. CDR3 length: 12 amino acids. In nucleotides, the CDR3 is TGCGCCAGCAGCTTGGTCGGGTCTGAAGCTTTCTTT. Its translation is CASSLVGSEAFF.

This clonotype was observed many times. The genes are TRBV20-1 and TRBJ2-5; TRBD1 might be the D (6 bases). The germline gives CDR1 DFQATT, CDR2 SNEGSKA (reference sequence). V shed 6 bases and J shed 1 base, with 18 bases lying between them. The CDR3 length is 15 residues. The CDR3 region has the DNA TGCAGTGCGAGCCCAATTCTAGGGGGCCAAGAGACCCAGTACTTC. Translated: CSASPILGGQETQYF.

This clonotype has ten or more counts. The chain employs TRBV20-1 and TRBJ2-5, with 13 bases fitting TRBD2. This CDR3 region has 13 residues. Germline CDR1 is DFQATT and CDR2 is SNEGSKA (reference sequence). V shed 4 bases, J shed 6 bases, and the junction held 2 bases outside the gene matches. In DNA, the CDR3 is TGCAGTGCTACCGGGACTAGCGGGAAGACCCAGTACTTC. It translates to CSATGTSGKTQYF.

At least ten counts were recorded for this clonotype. The DNA of the CDR3 is TGTGCCAGCAGCTTCTACGGAACATGGTGGTATTTT. Translated: CASSFYGTWWYF. The J gene is TRBJ2-3, the V gene TRBV5-4; D call uncertain. CDR1 is SGHNT, CDR2 YYREEE, per germline (reference sequence). The CDR3 consists of 12 residues. V was clipped by 2 bases and J by 14 bases, with 15 bases between them.

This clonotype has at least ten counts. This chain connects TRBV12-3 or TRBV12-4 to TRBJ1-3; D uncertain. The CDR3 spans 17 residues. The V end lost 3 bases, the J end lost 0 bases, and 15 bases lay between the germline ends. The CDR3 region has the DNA TGTGCCAGCAGTTTCCCCGGGAGCCCGAGCTCTGGAAACACCATATATTTT. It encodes CASSFPGSPSSGNTIYF.